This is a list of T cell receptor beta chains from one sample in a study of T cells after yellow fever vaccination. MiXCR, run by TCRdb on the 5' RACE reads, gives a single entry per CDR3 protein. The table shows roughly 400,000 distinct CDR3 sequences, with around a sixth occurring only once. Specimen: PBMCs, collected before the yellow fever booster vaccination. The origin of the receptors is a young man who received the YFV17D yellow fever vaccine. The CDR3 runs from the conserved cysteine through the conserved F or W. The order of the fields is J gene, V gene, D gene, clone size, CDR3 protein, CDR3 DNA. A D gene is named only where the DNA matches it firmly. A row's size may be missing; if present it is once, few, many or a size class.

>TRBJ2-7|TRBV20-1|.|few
CSARDPKGATYEQYF
TGCAGTGCTAGAGATCCAAAGGGAGCCACCTACGAGCAGTACTTC
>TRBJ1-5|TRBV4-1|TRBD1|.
CASSPQGLQPQHF
TGCGCCAGCAGCCCACAGGGGCTCCAGCCCCAGCATTTT
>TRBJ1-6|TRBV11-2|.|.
CASSVRTGHNSPLHF
TGTGCCAGCAGCGTGAGGACGGGACATAATTCACCCCTCCACTTT
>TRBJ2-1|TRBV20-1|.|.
CSAMSIIGVSYNEQFF
TGCAGTGCCATGTCTATTATCGGGGTTTCCTACAATGAGCAGTTCTTC
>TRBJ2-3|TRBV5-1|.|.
CASSLGGQTDTQYF
TGCGCCAGCAGCCTTGGGGGGCAGACAGATACGCAGTATTTT
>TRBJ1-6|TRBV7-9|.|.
CASSFRGGRDHSPLHF
TGTGCCAGCAGCTTCCGAGGGGGGAGAGACCATTCACCCCTCCACTTT
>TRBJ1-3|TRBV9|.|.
CASSGSLTGNTIYF
TGTGCCAGCAGCGGATCGTTAACTGGAAACACCATATATTTT
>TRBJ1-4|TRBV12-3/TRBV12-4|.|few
CASRNAGSTREKLFF
TGTGCCAGCAGGAACGCAGGGTCCACTAGGGAAAAACTGTTTTTT
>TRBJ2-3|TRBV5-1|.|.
CASRTSLADTQYF
TGCGCCAGCCGCACATCACTGGCAGATACGCAGTATTTT
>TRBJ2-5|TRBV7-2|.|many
CASSPLGGYQETQYF
TGTGCCAGCAGCCCGTTAGGAGGGTACCAAGAGACCCAGTACTTC
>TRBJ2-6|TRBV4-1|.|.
CASSQAGRSSGANVLTF
TGCGCCAGCAGCCAAGCGGGGAGGAGCTCTGGGGCCAACGTCCTGACTTTC
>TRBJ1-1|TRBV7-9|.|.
CASSLAIGSEAFF
TGTGCCAGCAGCTTAGCGATAGGGTCTGAAGCTTTCTTT
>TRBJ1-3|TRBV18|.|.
CASSPSLRSGNTIYF
TGTGCCAGCTCACCGTCACTCCGCTCTGGAAACACCATATATTTT
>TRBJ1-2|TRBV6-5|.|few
CATAAGQMRYGYTF
TGTGCCACCGCGGCGGGACAAATGCGCTATGGCTACACCTTC
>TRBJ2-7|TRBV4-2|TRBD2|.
CASSASGGGTYEQYF
TGTGCCAGCAGCGCCTCTGGCGGGGGGACCTACGAGCAGTACTTC
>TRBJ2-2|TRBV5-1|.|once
CASSLRPTQPRVGPGELFF
TGCGCCAGCAGCTTGAGGCCGACTCAGCCCCGTGTGGGGCCCGGGGAGCTGTTTTTT
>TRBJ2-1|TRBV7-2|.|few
CASSLSGGQFF
TGTGCCAGCAGCTTATCCGGGGGACAGTTCTTC
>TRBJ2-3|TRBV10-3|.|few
CAISVNGPTPDTQYF
TGTGCCATCAGTGTAAACGGACCCACCCCAGATACGCAGTATTTT
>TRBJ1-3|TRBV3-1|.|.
CASKEGHYSGNTIYF
TGTGCCAGCAAAGAAGGACACTACTCTGGAAACACCATATATTTT
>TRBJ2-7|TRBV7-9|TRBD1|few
CALDLGTGGAEQYF
TGTGCCCTAGATTTAGGGACAGGGGGCGCCGAGCAGTACTTC
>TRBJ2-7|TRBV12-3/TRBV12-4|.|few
CASSLLGGVYEQYF
TGTGCCAGCAGTTTATTAGGGGGGGTCTACGAGCAGTACTTC
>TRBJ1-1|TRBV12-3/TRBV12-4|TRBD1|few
CASRDLGQGTEAFF
TGTGCCAGCAGGGACTTAGGACAGGGCACTGAAGCTTTCTTT
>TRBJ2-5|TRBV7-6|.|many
CASSQMETQYF
TGTGCCAGCAGCCAGATGGAGACCCAGTACTTC
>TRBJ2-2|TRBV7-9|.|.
CASSLPPVTGELFF
TGTGCCAGCAGCTTACCCCCGGTTACCGGGGAGCTGTTTTTT
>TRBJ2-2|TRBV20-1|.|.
CSARHGSGELFF
TGCAGTGCTAGACATGGGTCCGGGGAGCTGTTTTTT
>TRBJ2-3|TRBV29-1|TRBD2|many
CSVALAGGSTDTQYF
TGCAGCGTTGCCTTAGCGGGGGGGAGCACAGATACGCAGTATTTT
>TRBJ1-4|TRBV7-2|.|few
CASSSNRAGEKLFF
TGTGCCAGCAGCTCCAACAGGGCCGGCGAAAAACTGTTTTTT
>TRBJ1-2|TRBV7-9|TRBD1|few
CASSFPGGFTF
TGTGCCAGCAGCTTTCCAGGGGGCTTCACCTTC
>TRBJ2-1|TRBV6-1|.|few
CASSEPSAFNEQFF
TGTGCCAGCAGTGAACCTAGCGCTTTCAATGAGCAGTTCTTC
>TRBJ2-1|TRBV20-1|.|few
CSASLLEQFF
TGCAGTGCTAGCCTCCTGGAGCAGTTCTTC
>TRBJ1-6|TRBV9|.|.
CASFIRGSPLHF
TGTGCCAGCTTCATAAGGGGGTCACCCCTCCACTTT
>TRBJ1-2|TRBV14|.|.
CASSLAEQGNYGYTF
TGTGCCAGCAGCCTAGCCGAGCAGGGGAACTATGGCTACACCTTC
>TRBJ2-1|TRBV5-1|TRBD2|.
CASSRGLADYNEQFF
TGCGCCAGCAGCCGCGGACTAGCGGACTACAATGAGCAGTTCTTC
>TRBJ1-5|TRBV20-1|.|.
CSAHGSNQPQHF
TGCAGTGCTCACGGGAGCAATCAGCCCCAGCATTTT
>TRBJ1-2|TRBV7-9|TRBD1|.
CASSSGQGALGYTF
TGTGCCAGCAGCTCCGGACAGGGGGCTCTTGGCTACACCTTC
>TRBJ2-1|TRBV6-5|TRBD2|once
CASSPLPSGGGRVQFF
TGTGCCAGCAGCCCACTTCCTAGCGGGGGTGGCAGGGTGCAGTTCTTC
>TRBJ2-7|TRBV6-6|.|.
CASSYHGGEQYF
TGTGCCAGCAGTTACCACGGAGGCGAGCAGTACTTC
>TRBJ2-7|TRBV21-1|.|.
CASSSRGGTAASYEQYF
TGTGCCAGCAGCTCGAGAGGGGGGACAGCCGCTTCCTACGAGCAGTACTTC
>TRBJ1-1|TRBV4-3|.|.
CASSRQDRDTEAFF
TGCGCCAGCAGCAGACAAGATCGGGACACTGAAGCTTTCTTT
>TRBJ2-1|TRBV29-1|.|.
CSVGSRNEQFF
TGCAGCGTTGGGTCAAGGAATGAGCAGTTCTTC
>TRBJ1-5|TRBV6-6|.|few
CASSPSPGGNQPQHF
TGTGCCAGCAGCCCCTCCCCGGGGGGCAATCAGCCCCAGCATTTT
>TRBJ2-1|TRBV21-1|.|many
CASSPGSGGWGEQFF
TGTGCCAGCAGCCCGGGTAGCGGGGGTTGGGGTGAGCAGTTCTTC
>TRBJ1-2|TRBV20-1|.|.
CSASARLHVDGYTF
TGCAGTGCTAGTGCCCGATTGCATGTTGATGGCTACACCTTC
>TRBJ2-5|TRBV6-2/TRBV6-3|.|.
CASSYSKGQETQYF
TGTGCCAGCAGTTACTCAAAGGGCCAAGAGACCCAGTACTTC
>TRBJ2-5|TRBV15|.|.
CATSRDPGWETQYF
TGTGCCACCAGCAGAGACCCGGGGTGGGAGACCCAGTACTTC
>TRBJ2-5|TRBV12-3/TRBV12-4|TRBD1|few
CASSRTGARLRETQYF
TGTGCCAGCAGTCGAACAGGGGCCCGTTTGAGGGAGACCCAGTACTTC
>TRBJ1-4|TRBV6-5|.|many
CASSSGMRVGEKLFF
TGTGCCAGCAGTTCGGGGATGAGGGTGGGGGAAAAACTGTTTTTT
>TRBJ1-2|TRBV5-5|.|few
CASSLVQPYGYTF
TGTGCCAGCAGCTTGGTACAGCCCTATGGCTACACCTTC
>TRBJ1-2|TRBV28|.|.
CATDATGFGRGYTF
TGTGCCACCGACGCAACAGGGTTCGGTCGTGGCTACACCTTC
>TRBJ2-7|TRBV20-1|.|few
CSAVGGTDEQYF
TGCAGTGCTGTGGGGGGAACGGACGAGCAGTACTTC
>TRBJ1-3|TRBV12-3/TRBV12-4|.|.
CASSFKGSGNTIYF
TGTGCCAGCAGTTTCAAGGGGTCCGGAAACACCATATATTTT
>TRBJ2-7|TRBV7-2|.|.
CASRTTPLYEQYF
TGTGCCAGTAGGACAACTCCCCTATACGAGCAGTACTTC
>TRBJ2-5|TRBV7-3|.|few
CASSFGGDYQETQYF
TGTGCCAGCAGCTTCGGAGGGGACTACCAAGAGACCCAGTACTTC
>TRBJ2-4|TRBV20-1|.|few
CSARVMVNIQYF
TGCAGTGCTAGAGTTATGGTAAACATTCAGTACTTC
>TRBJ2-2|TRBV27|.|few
CASRDSTNTGELFF
TGTGCCAGCAGGGACAGTACGAACACCGGGGAGCTGTTTTTT